This T cell receptor beta chain was recorded in a study of response to subunit inactivated influenza vaccine. This clonotype was seen only once. TCRdb re-derived calls from the RT-PCR reads in MiXCR, one entry per CDR3 protein. The repertoire consists of 710,000 or so distinct CDR3 sequences, with 15% to 17% occurring once and the leading ten covering 9.5% to 13%. Per the germline V gene, CDR1 is SGHRS and CDR2 is YFSETQ. The CDR3 has 15 amino acids. V dropped 4 bases and J dropped 1 base, with 12 bases sitting between them. The rearrangement uses TRBV5-1 and TRBJ2-4; weak D call: TRBD1 (5 bases). The material sequenced was PBMCs from blood, taken less than 13 days after vaccination. The source is a man between 50 and 59 years old who received an inactivated influenza vaccine. CDR3: CASSPDTDAKNIQYF. CDR3 DNA: TGCGCCAGCAGCCCGGACACCGACGCCAAAAACATTCAGTACTTC.